This T cell receptor (beta chain) was observed in a study of cytomegalovirus exposure and HLA in healthy donors (dated by TCRdb to about 2017). Regarding the complete study: An earlier analysis of approximately 640 of the donors reported 250 to 300 Gb of sequence data and roughly 100 million unique TCR beta sequences from about 180 million T cells. To predict cytomegalovirus infection status, the study combined high-throughput TCR immunosequencing, statistical association of individual TCRs with disease status, and machine learning. The study was designed to test whether signatures of past pathogen exposure could be identified by cataloging public T cell receptors. In a later analysis, previously published TCR beta repertoires from some 640 donors were re-analyzed and high-resolution HLA genotyping was added so that TCR occurrence patterns could be studied. Roughly 5 DR-DQ haplotypes were handled as single units for association and clustering, since linkage in the cohort was strong. Every repertoire in the discovery cohort had been generated on one and the same sequencing platform. Donor age, sex, ethnicity and CMV serostatus were compiled together with the repertoire data. Besides the first cohort of approximately 710 subjects, a separate validation cohort made up of 120 different subjects was used. Of the roughly 400 genotyped donors, 81% fell in the genetic ancestry cluster associated with self-reported Caucasian donors. Using immunosequencing, the study profiled T cell repertoires from about 610 subjects and related those repertoires to cytomegalovirus serostatus. In a later genetic analysis, genome-wide SNP genotypes for about 65% of the 666 donors were used, and that subset was treated as a discovery cohort. Rather than using new phenotypic data, the later analysis identified candidate immune exposures from TCR beta sequences and from how often those sequences occurred across donors. HLA typing included class I and class II loci at four-digit resolution. Among under 450 genotyped donors of the cohort, an average of approximately 250,000 unique TCR beta nucleotide sequences were sequenced per donor, around 20% of them non-productive. In an earlier analysis of around 540 of the donors, high-throughput TCR beta sequencing was used to judge whether each TCR beta V gene segment behaved as functional or pseudogenic. Typing coverage varied by locus: roughly 629-630 donors for A, B, C, DRB1 and DQB1; around 560 for DQA1; 606 for DPA1; more than 450 for DPB1. Approximately 300 gigabases of sequencing data and about 92 million unique TCR sequences made up an early release that covered roughly 670 HLA-typed donors.

Including cysteine and phenylalanine, the CDR3 has 16 amino acids. Just the 48-base CDR3 DNA is kept, in frame starting at base 1. V and J are trimmed by 4 bases and 0 bases, and the gene matches miss 5 bases of the junction. Reading the germline V gene (reference sequence) gives CDR1 SGHNT and CDR2 YYREEE. Findings and caveats that apply to the study as a whole: A further reported finding was that TCR beta sequences accurately predicted the HLA-A and HLA-B alleles for most subjects in the first cohort. In vitro tests confirmed that a few of the cytomegalovirus-associated TCR beta chains recognize cytomegalovirus antigens. The authors suggested that the approach could potentially be generalized to other disease states and immunological phenotypes. The classifier was reported to diagnose cytomegalovirus status with high specificity and sensitivity in both the original and validation cohorts. In a later analysis, HLA-associated TCR beta chains were found to be more clonally expanded and to have lower generation probabilities than equally common non-associated chains. In a later genetic analysis, fewer N-insertions in productive TCRs were reported among donors in an Asian-associated ancestry cluster than the roughly 700-donor mean. A cluster of highly shared sequence variants was judged likely to be a technical artifact of the sequencing pipeline. Because HLA typing was unavailable for some donors at each locus, only the typed subset was used in association tests. Linkage disequilibrium might explain the correlated functional status among segregating V segments, but an unknown experimental factor could not be ruled out. CMV serostatus was the only immune exposure information available for the cohort. When HLA alleles, especially DR and DQ, strongly co-occurred, attributing TCR associations to individual alleles was difficult. The cohort was sequenced for TCR beta chains only, and without alpha or paired-chain data the features that could be detected were limited. In a later analysis, several top co-occurrence clusters were reported to appear linked to parvovirus B19, influenza, CMV and Epstein-Barr virus. An earlier analysis of around 500 of the donors showed that most TCR beta V segments appeared in productive rearrangements either about 90% or about 30% of the time, which broadly matched IMGT annotations. The study gave a list of about 170 TCR beta chains associated with cytomegalovirus. Because the 87-base-pair reads could not distinguish some IMGT-functional V segments, including TRBV6-2 and TRBV6-3, those segments were excluded. At a false discovery rate of 0.05, a later analysis linked 16,000 or so TCR beta sequences to specific HLA alleles. In a later genetic analysis, a missense DCLRE1C variant was associated with V-gene and J-gene trimming of TCR beta chains, and the association was replicated in an independent cohort. According to a later analysis, most CMV-associated TCR beta chains appeared to be HLA-restricted, and the HLA associations seemed to be driven largely by CMV exposure. In a later analysis, the rate of TCR association differed among HLA loci, with DRB1 alleles having the most associated TCRs and HLA-C alleles having the fewest. Approximately 16 rarely observed V segments, including chromosome 9 orphons, were excluded from the earlier analysis of some 590 of the donors because counts were too low. Sequencing depth was assumed to be roughly uniform across donors in the presence/absence analyses, though that assumption may not hold. Most TCR sequences were observed very rarely across donors, whereas some public TCRs were present in many individuals.

Libraries were prepared through the immunoSEQ multiplex PCR assay. The multiplex PCR relied on a mix of 60 forward primers for TCR Vbeta segments and 13 reverse primers for TCR Jbeta segments. Amplification of the CDR3 region of rearranged TCR beta genes was performed with a multiplex PCR assay on genomic DNA. The amplified TCR beta libraries were sequenced on the Illumina HiSeq System as 87-base-pair reads. The authors processed their data as follows. A later analysis tallied 80 million to 95 million unique TCR beta chains across the 650 to 750 repertoires, and about 10 million of those chains were shared by two or more donors. Raw reads were error-corrected and collapsed into unique sequences by a nearest-neighbor algorithm in which closely related sequences were merged to remove PCR and sequencing errors. CDR3 sequences were aligned to IMGT reference sequences to assign V, D and J gene segments. For a sequence to be retained, a match of at least six nucleotides was required to both a V gene segment and a J gene segment. A rearrangement was called productive if the CDR3 had no stop codons and remained in frame with V and J, and every other rearrangement was called non-productive. CDR3 was defined according to IMGT convention as the region running from the second conserved V-encoded cysteine to the conserved J-encoded phenylalanine. The earlier analysis of approximately 500 of the donors excluded sequences that lacked an unambiguous match to a single V gene segment. An earlier analysis of several hundred of the donors called V segments functional above 56.7% productive rearrangements and segregating when the between-donor standard deviation exceeded 5%. A statistical classification framework was built for diagnosing cytomegalovirus status from the catalog of TCR beta chain sequences. A later analysis assigned V and J genes by comparing TCR nucleotide sequences with IMGT/GENE-DB human TR gene sequences. The TCRdist pipeline was used in a later analysis to assign CDR3 sequences and most-parsimonious VDJ recombination scenarios. In a later analysis, each TCR beta chain was defined by its CDR3 amino acid sequence together with its V-gene family, and reads without a unique V-gene family were excluded. To address suspected cross-contamination and a sequencing artifact, a later analysis removed around 590 highly shared, low-generation-probability nucleotide sequences. For each public chain, a later analysis derived a clonal expansion index from normalized ranks of inferred template counts within each repertoire. A later analysis computed generation probabilities with a VDJ recombination model fitted to out-of-frame rearrangements, and checked the results against IGoR. A later analysis scored TCR-TCR, TCR-HLA and TCR-CMV co-occurrence with hypergeometric tests, applying a repertoire-size bias correction to TCR pairs. To estimate false discovery rates, a later analysis permuted the HLA or CMV assignments 20 times. In a later analysis, co-occurring TCRs were grouped using DBSCAN, and TCRdist sequence similarity was added for clustering within HLA-allele-positive subsets. Repertoires with fewer than 30,000 or more than 120,000 public chains were left out of co-occurrence clustering, as were five repertoires with anomalous nucleotide sharing. What TCRdb holds here is the immuneACCESS table cut down to in-frame rearrangements. Part of the clones is not present; checked against another copy, under half of the missing clones reflect an unresolved V gene, and the others are unexplained. The V and J calls and clone size come from that table; D and trimming were worked out from the DNA. The sample contains about 230,000 clones, around 89% of them found a single time. Clones ranked in the top ten supply approximately 1% of the sample.

A word on this clone: What this receptor recognizes is not known. Base qualities were left out, and no much larger clone turns up one base away.

The cohort comprised some 700 healthy bone marrow donors. All cohort members were sampled while nominally healthy, although unrecorded immune exposures were likely present. The donor tested CMV seronegative and was one of the 352 seronegative cohort members. A peripheral blood sample was provided by each donor, and peripheral blood mononuclear cells were used for TCR beta sequencing. The Qiagen DNeasy Blood Extraction Kit was used to extract genomic DNA from the blood cell samples. The sequenced material came from PBMCs. This receptor chain uses TRBV5-4 and TRBJ1-3; the junction holds 9 bases that match TRBD1. This TCR was sampled from a woman in her late teens or twenties in good health and CMV-seronegative. The sequenced DNA is TGTGCCAGCAGCCCGGGACAGGGTGGCTCTGGAAACACCATATATTTT. The resulting protein is CASSPGQGGSGNTIYF. The full variable domain, completed from the reference TRBV5-4 and TRBJ1-3 proteins outside the CDR3, reads ETGVTQSPTHLIKTRGQQVTLRCSSQSGHNTVSWYQQALGQGPQFIFQYYREEENGRGNFPPRFSGLQFPNYSSELNVNALELDDSALYLCASSPGQGGSGNTIYFGEGSWLTVV.